The next 16 T cell receptor beta chains were all read from a single sample in a study of vaccination and CD4 T cells after COVID-19. Their antigens remain unidentified. The Oncomine TCR Beta short-read assay was applied to DNA of cultured CD4+ T cells. TCRdb processed the PCR reads anew with MiXCR; each CDR3 protein has one entry. The sample records roughly 7,200 distinct CDR3 sequences, roughly 35% being singletons. Noted treatment: 10-day PBMC culture with coronavirus spike peptide pools or control peptides (ViraFEST assay). An unexposed donor provided the CD4+ T cells, which were collected before the COVID-19 pandemic (2011-2018). The sample taken for sequencing was CD4+ T cells from blood, cultured in vitro. The receptor source for this set is a human donor in good health.

Of note for this clonotype: A much bigger clone sits one base away, suggesting this may be a read error. The conserved phenylalanine or tryptophan is not found at the CDR3 terminus, so this likely reflects a read error. The chain couples TRBV30 to TRBJ1-2; no firm D call. V was clipped by 7 bases and J by 8 bases, with 20 bases between them. The germline gives CDR1 GTSNPN, CDR2 SVGIG (reference sequence). This CDR3 has 13 residues. The DNA for the CDR3 is TGTGCCTCCTTCTCAGGCGGCACGGGGGGCTACACCCTC. Protein product: CASFSGGTGGYTL.

The chain couples TRBV20-1 to TRBJ2-1, with TRBD2 matching over 7 bases. V lost 5 bases to trimming and J lost 12 bases; unmatched junction nucleotides: 16. The CDR3 has 14 residues. Per germline, CDR1 DFQATT and CDR2 SNEGSKA (reference sequence). The CDR3 here is CSAVRPSGGIGQFF. The CDR3 DNA sequence: TGCAGTGCTGTCAGACCGTCCGGGGGGATTGGGCAGTTCTTC.

This sequence joins TRBV5-1 and TRBJ2-6; TRBD1 is a possible D gene (6 bases). The germline V and J ends were trimmed by 0 bases and 4 bases, with 17 bases remaining between them. CDR1 is SGHRS, CDR2 YFSETQ, per germline. The CDR3 length is 18 residues. This chain's CDR3 is CASSLDRAQLTGANVLTF. The DNA for the CDR3 is TGCGCCAGCAGCTTGGACAGGGCCCAACTGACCGGGGCCAACGTCCTGACTTTC.

This clonotype was counted between two and nine times. A junction end diverges from the germline sequence, so it may reflect a read error. The rearrangement links TRBV6-1 to TRBJ1-1, with D perhaps matching TRBD1 (5 bases). Germline V gene sequence: CDR1 MNHNS, CDR2 SASEGT. This CDR3 contains 13 residues. CDR3 residues: CASREGVKTEAFF. The CDR3 DNA follows: TGTGCCAGCAGGGAAGGGGTGAAAACTGAAGCTTTCTTT.

J is TRBJ2-7 and V is TRBV6-1, with D maybe TRBD2 (5 bases). The CDR3 is 12 residues long. With 8 bases removed from V and 3 bases from J, the gap between germline ends came to 11 bases. Per germline, CDR1 MNHNS and CDR2 SASEGT. The CDR3 protein is CASAGGSYEQYF. DNA of the CDR3: TGTGCCAGCGCAGGAGGTAGCTACGAGCAGTACTTC.

This clonotype was seen a single time. V usage is TRBV7-9 and J usage is TRBJ2-3; 10 bases line up with TRBD2. This CDR3 contains 17 residues. V dropped 3 bases and J dropped 4; count of bases not matched to a gene: 10. The germline gives CDR1 SEHNR, CDR2 FQNEAQ (reference sequence). CDR3 bases: TGTGCCAGCAGCTTTGACAAAGCGGGGGGGCGCCCAGATACGCAGTATTTT. As protein: CASSFDKAGGRPDTQYF. The variable domain in full, completed from reference TRBV7-9 and TRBJ2-3, reads DTGVSQNPRHKITKRGQNVTFRCDPISEHNRLYWYRQTLGQGPEFLTYFQNEAQLEKSRLLSDRFSAERPKGSFSTLEIQRTEQGDSAMYLCASSFDKAGGRPDTQYFGPGTRLTVL.

This clonotype has a single count. The V gene is TRBV20-1, the J gene TRBJ1-5, with D unresolved. Trimming cost V 4 bases and J 0 bases, with 13 bases left between them. Germline CDR1 reads DFQATT; CDR2 reads SNEGSKA (reference sequence). The CDR3 has 15 amino acids. Here the CDR3 DNA reads TGCAGTGCTAAAGTATGGGGTAATAGCAATCAGCCCCAGCATTTT. It encodes CSAKVWGNSNQPQHF.

The rearrangement links TRBV2 to TRBJ2-5; possible D gene TRBD1, 6 bases. Germline assignment: CDR1 SNHLY and CDR2 FYNNEI. V was shortened by 8 bases and J by 2 bases, with 15 bases between the two germline ends. The CDR3 consists of 14 residues. The CDR3 spells CASETGFGQETQYF. The CDR3 DNA follows: TGTGCCAGCGAAACAGGGTTTGGACAAGAGACCCAGTACTTC.

This clonotype was counted a few times. This chain joins TRBV20-1 and TRBJ1-1; 7 bases fit TRBD1. Germline trimming cut 3 bases from V and 0 bases from J; bases unmatched to any gene: 10. The CDR3 length is 16 residues. Germline V CDR1 and CDR2: DFQATT, SNEGSKA (reference sequence). CDR3 in amino acids: CSASHRGGAVNTEAFF. CDR3 DNA sequence: TGCAGTGCTAGCCATCGAGGGGGCGCCGTGAACACTGAAGCTTTCTTT.

This clonotype was recorded once. The chain employs TRBV9 and TRBJ1-1; maybe TRBD1 (6 bases). Trimming pared 5 bases from V and 4 bases from J, leaving 15 bases between. The CDR3 has 14 amino acids. Germline CDR1 is SGDLS and CDR2 is YYNGEE. Here the CDR3 DNA reads TGTGCCAGCAGTACCGCCGTCAGGGGCACTGAAGCTTTCTTT. The encoded protein is CASSTAVRGTEAFF.

The chain couples TRBV24-1 to TRBJ2-1, with 7 bases fitting TRBD2. V shed 3 bases and J 2 bases; nucleotides not matched to a gene: 0. CDR3 length: 14 residues. CDR1 is KGHDR, CDR2 SFDVKD, per germline. The DNA of the CDR3 is TGTGCCACCAGTGATGCGGGGGCCTACAATGAGCAGTTCTTC. It specifies CATSDAGAYNEQFF.

This clonotype was detected only a few times. This chain uses TRBV12-3 or TRBV12-4 with TRBJ1-5; D gene ambiguous. Between the trimmed V and J ends, which lost 8 bases and 7 bases, there was a span of 12 bases. The CDR3 sequence is 12 residues long. The CDR3 here is CASGKGHQPQHF. The CDR3, as DNA: TGTGCCAGCGGTAAGGGCCACCAGCCCCAGCATTTT.

This clonotype has a handful of counts. The chain couples TRBV6-1 to TRBJ1-1; D perhaps matches TRBD1 (6 bases). CDR1 is MNHNS and CDR2 is SASEGT in the germline V gene. This CDR3 region has 15 residues. Trimming stripped 5 bases from V and 4 bases from J, with 17 bases between. CDR3 loop: CASSIVNRAATEAFF. For the CDR3, the DNA is TGTGCCAGCAGTATAGTGAACAGGGCGGCCACTGAAGCTTTCTTT.

The gene calls are TRBV7-3 and TRBJ2-3; 16 nucleotides line up with TRBD2. The J segment lost 6 bases and the V segment lost 6 bases, leaving 9 bases of the junction unmatched. The CDR3 covers 17 residues. Germline V gene data show CDR1 as SGHTA and CDR2 as FQGTGA. Written as DNA, the CDR3 is TGTGCCAGCAGTCAACCGGGACTAGCGGGGGGGCGCGATACGCAGTATTTT. Protein sequence: CASSQPGLAGGRDTQYF.

V and J are TRBV27 and TRBJ2-5; D is ambiguous. The V and J ends lost 6 bases and 6 bases respectively, with 8 bases between them. This CDR3 has 11 amino acids. CDR1 is MNHEY, CDR2 SMNVEV, per germline (reference sequence). The CDR3 bases are TGTGCCAGCAGCTCCATGAAGACCCAGTACTTC. Translation: CASSSMKTQYF.

This clonotype was detected only once. This chain joins TRBV6-5 and TRBJ1-2; unclear D gene. CDR3 length: 12 residues. Germline V gene data show CDR1 as MNHEY and CDR2 as SVGAGI. With 0 bases removed from V and 7 bases from J, the gap between germline ends came to 6 bases. In DNA form, the CDR3 reads TGTGCCAGCAGTTACTCAGGGCCTGGCTACACCTTC. It codes for CASSYSGPGYTF.